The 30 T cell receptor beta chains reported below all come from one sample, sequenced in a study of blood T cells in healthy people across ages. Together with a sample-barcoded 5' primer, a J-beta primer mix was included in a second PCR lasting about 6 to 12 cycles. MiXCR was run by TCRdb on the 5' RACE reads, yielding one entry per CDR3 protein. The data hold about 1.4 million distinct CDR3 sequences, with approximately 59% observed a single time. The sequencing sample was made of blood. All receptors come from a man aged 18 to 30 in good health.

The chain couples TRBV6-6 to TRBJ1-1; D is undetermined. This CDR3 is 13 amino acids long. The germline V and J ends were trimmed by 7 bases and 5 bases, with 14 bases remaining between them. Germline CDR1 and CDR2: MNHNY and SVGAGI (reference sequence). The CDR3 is CASKRTRDTEAFF. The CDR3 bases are TGTGCCAGCAAGAGAACGAGGGATACTGAAGCTTTCTTT.

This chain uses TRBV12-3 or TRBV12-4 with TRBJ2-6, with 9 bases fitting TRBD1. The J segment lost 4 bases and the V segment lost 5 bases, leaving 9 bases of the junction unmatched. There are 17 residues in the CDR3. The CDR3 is CASSPDRGGLGANVLTF. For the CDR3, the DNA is TGTGCCAGCAGTCCCGACAGGGGGGGTCTCGGGGCCAACGTCCTGACTTTC.

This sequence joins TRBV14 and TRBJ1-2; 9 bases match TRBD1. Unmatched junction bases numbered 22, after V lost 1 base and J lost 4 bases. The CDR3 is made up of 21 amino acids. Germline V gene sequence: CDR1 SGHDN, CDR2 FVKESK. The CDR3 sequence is CASSQGSVLEWTGDTSYGYTF. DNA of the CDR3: TGTGCCAGCAGCCAAGGTTCCGTGTTGGAGTGGACAGGGGATACTTCCTATGGCTACACCTTC.

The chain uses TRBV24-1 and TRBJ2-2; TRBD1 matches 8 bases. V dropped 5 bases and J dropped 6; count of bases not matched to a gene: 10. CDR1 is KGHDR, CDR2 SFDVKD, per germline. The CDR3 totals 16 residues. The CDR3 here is CATSGSTGVRPGELFF. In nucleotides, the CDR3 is TGTGCCACCAGTGGTTCGACAGGGGTTCGTCCCGGGGAGCTGTTTTTT.

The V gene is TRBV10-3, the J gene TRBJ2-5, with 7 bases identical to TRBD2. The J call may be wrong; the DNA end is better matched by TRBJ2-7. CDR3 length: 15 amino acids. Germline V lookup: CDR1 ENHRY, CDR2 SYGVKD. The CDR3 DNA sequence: TGTGCCATCGCTGGAGCTAGCGGCTCCTCCTACGAGCAGTACTTC. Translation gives CAIAGASGSSYEQYF.

The CDR3 DNA reads as TGTGCCAGCAGGGCGAGATCTCTAGCGGGTCACTCCTACGAGCAGTACTTC. Protein: CASRARSLAGHSYEQYF. The chain combines TRBV6-2 or TRBV6-3 with TRBJ2-7; 8 bases line up with TRBD2. Germline loops: CDR1 MNHEY, CDR2 SVGEGT. The length of the CDR3 is 17 residues. Trimming cost V 6 bases and J 0 bases; bases outside gene matches: 13.

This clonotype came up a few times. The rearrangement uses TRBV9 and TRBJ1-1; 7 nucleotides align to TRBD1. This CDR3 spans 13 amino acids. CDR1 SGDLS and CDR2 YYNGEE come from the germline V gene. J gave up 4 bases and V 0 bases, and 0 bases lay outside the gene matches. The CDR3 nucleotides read TGTGCCAGCAGCGTAGGACAGGGCACTGAAGCTTTCTTT. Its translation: CASSVGQGTEAFF.

For the CDR3, the DNA is TGTGCCACACAGGGAGAGACAGATACGCAGTATTTT. Its translation: CATQGETDTQYF. The chain uses TRBV9 and TRBJ2-3, with D tentatively TRBD1 (6 bases). Trimming cost V 9 bases and J 3 bases, with 11 bases left between them. Germline lookup yields CDR1 SGDLS and CDR2 YYNGEE. This CDR3 spans 12 amino acids.

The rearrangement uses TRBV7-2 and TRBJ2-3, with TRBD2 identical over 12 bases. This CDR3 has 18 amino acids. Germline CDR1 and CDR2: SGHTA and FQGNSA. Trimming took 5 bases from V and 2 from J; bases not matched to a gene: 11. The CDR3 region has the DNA TGTGCCAGCAGCACTAGACCAGGACTAGCGGGGTACACAGATACGCAGTATTTT. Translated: CASSTRPGLAGYTDTQYF.

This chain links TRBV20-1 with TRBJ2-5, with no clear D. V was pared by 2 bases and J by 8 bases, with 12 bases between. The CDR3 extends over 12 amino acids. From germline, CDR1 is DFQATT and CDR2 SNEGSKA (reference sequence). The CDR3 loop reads CSARFSSYTQYF. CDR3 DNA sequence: TGCAGTGCTAGATTCTCGTCGTATACCCAGTACTTC.

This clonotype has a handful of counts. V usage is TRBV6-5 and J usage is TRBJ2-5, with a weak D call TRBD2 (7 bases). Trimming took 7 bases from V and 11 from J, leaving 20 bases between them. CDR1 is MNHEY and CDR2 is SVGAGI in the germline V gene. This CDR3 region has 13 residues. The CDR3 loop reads CASNQRQAGEQYF. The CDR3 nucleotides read TGTGCCAGCAACCAACGACAGGCGGGAGAGCAGTACTTC.

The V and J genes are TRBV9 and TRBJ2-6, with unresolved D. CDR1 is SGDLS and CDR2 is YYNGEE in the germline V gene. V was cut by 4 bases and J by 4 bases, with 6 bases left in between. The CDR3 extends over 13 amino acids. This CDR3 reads CASSRRGANVLTF. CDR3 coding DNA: TGTGCCAGCAGCCGCCGGGGGGCCAACGTCCTGACTTTC.

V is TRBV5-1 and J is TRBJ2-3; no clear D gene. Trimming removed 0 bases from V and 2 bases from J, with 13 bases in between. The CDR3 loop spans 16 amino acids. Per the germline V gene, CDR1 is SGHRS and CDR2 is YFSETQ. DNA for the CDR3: TGCGCCAGCAGCTTGGTGCAACTTCTCCCCACAGATACGCAGTATTTT. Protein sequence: CASSLVQLLPTDTQYF.

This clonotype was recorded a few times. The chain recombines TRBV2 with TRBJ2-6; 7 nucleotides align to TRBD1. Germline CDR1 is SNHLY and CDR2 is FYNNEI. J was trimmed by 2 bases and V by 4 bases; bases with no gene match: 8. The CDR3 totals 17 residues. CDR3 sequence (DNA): TGTGCCAGCAGTGTCACGGGACAGAAGGCTGGGGCCAACGTCCTGACTTTC. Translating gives CASSVTGQKAGANVLTF. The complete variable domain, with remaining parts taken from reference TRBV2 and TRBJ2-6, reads EPEVTQTPSHQVTQMGQEVILRCVPISNHLYFYWYRQILGQKVEFLVSFYNNEISEKSEIFDDQFSVERPDGSNFTLKIRSTKLEDSAMYFCASSVTGQKAGANVLTFGAGSRLTVL.

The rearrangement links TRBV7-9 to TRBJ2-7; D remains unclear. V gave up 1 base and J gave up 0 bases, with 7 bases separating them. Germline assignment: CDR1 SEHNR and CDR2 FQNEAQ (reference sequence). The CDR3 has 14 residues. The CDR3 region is CASSLDASSYEQYF. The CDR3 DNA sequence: TGTGCCAGCAGCTTAGACGCCAGCTCCTACGAGCAGTACTTC.

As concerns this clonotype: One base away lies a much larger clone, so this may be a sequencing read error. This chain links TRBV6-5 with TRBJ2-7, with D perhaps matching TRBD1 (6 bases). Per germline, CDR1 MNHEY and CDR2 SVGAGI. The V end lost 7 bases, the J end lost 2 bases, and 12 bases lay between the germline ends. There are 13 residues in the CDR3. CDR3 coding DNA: TGTGCCAGCAACAGGGACATCACCTACGAGCAGTACTTC. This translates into CASNRDITYEQYF.

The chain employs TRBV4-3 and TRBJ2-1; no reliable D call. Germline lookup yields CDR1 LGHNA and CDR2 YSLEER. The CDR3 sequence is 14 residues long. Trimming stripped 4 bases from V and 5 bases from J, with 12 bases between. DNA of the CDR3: TGCGCCAGCAGCCTTCAGCTTGTCGACAATGAGCAGTTCTTC. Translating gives CASSLQLVDNEQFF.

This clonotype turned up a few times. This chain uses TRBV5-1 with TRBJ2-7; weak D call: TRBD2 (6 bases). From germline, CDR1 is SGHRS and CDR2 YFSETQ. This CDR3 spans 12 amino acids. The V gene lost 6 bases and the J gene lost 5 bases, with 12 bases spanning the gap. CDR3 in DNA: TGCGCCAGCACCCTGGGAGGAAACGAGCAGTACTTC. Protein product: CASTLGGNEQYF.

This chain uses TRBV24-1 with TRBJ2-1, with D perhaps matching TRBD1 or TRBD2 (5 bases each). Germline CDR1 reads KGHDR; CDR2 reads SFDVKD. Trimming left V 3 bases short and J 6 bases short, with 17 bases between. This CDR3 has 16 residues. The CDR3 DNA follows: TGTGCCACCAGTGATCCTGCCCTTACGGGGCCCAATGAGCAGTTCTTC. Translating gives CATSDPALTGPNEQFF.

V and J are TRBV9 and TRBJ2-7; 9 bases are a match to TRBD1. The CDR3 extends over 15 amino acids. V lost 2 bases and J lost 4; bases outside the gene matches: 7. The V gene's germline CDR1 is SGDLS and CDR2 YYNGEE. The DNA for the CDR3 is TGTGCCAGCAGCGTCGGGACAGGGCCTCGTTACGAGCAGTACTTC. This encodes CASSVGTGPRYEQYF.

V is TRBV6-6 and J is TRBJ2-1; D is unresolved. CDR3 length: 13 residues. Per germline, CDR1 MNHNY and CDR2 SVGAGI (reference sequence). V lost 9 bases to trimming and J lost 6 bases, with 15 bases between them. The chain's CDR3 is CASSLGPVNEQFF. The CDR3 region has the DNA TGTGCCAGTTCCCTGGGCCCCGTCAATGAGCAGTTCTTC.

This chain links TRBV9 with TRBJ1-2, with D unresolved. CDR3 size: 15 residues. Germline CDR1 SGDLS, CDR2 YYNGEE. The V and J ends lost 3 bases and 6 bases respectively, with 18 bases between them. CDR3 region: CASSGVALATHGYTF. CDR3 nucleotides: TGTGCCAGCAGCGGGGTCGCCCTAGCAACTCATGGCTACACCTTC. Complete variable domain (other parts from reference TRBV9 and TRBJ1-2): DSGVTQTPKHLITATGQRVTLRCSPRSGDLSVYWYQQSLDQGLQFLIQYYNGEERAKGNILERFSAQQFPDLHSELNLSSLELGDSALYFCASSGVALATHGYTFGSGTRLTVV.

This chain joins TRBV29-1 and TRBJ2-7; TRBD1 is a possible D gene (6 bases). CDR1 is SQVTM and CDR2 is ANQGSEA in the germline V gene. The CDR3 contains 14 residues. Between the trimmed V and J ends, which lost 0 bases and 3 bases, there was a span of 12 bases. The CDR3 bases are TGCAGCGTTGAAGATAAGGGGGACATCTACGAGCAGTACTTC. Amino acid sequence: CSVEDKGDIYEQYF.

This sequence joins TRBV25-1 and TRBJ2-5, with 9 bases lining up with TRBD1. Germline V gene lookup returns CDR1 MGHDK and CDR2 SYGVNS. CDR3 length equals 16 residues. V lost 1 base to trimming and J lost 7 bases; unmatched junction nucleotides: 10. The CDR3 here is CASSEFGDRESSTQYF. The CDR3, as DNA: TGTGCCAGCAGTGAATTTGGGGACAGGGAATCTTCGACCCAGTACTTC.

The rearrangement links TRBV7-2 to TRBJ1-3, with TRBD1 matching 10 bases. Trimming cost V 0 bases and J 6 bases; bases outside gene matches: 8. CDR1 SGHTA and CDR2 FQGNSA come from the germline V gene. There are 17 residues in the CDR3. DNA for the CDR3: TGTGCCAGCAGCTTAGCTCCGACAGGGGGCCTAATAAACACCATATATTTT. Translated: CASSLAPTGGLINTIYF.

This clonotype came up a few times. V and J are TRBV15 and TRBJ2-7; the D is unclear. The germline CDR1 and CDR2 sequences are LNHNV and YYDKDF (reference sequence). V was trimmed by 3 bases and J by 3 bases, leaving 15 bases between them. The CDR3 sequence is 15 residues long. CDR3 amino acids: CATSRLSLKSYEQYF. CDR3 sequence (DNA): TGTGCCACCAGCAGGCTGTCGTTAAAGAGCTACGAGCAGTACTTC.

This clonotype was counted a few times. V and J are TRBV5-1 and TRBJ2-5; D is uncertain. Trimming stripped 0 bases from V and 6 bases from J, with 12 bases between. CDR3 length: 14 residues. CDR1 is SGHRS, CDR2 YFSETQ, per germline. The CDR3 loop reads CASSLEENRQTQYF. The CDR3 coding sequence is TGCGCCAGCAGCTTGGAGGAGAATAGGCAGACCCAGTACTTC.

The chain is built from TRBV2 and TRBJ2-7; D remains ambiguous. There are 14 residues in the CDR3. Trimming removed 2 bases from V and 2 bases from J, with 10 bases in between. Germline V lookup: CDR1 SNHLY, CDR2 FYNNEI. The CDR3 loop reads CASSEPPGTYEQYF. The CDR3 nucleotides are TGTGCCAGCAGTGAACCTCCAGGAACCTACGAGCAGTACTTC.

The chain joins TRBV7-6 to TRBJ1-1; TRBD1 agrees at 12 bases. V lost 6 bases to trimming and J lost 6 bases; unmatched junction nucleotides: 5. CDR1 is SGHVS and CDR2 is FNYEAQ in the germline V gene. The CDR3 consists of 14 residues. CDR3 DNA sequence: TGTGCCAGCAGACCCGGGACAGGGGGCTCTGAAGCTTTCTTT. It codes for CASRPGTGGSEAFF. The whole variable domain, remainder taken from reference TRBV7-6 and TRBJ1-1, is GAGVSQSPRYKVTKRGQDVALRCDPISGHVSLYWYRQALGQGPEFLTYFNYEAQQDKSGLPNDRFSAERPEGSISTLTIQRTEQRDSAMYRCASRPGTGGSEAFFGQGTRLTVV.

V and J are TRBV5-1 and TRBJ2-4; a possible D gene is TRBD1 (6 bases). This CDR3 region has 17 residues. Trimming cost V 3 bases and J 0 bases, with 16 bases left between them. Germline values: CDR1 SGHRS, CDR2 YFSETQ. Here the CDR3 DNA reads TGCGCCAGCAGCTACGGACAGCTTTCAATAGCCAAAAACATTCAGTACTTC. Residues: CASSYGQLSIAKNIQYF.